A single sample is the source of the 9 T cell receptor beta chains below, sequenced in a study of T-cell reconstitution after alpha-beta-depleted transplantation in children. Unique molecular identifiers tagged the TCRbeta library. One entry per CDR3 protein, called by TCRdb with MiXCR from the PCR reads. The repertoire holds 500,000 to 600,000 distinct CDR3 sequences, with approximately 20% as singletons. The specimen was PBMCs from the stem cell graft donor, collected from the stem cell graft. The origin of the receptors is a human donor who donated a stem cell graft to a child with acute lymphoblastic leukemia.

Only a few counts were recorded for this clonotype. The DNA for the CDR3 is TGCGCCAGCAGTTCCGGACTAGTTGGCACCGGGGAGCTGTTTTTT. Protein: CASSSGLVGTGELFF. J is TRBJ2-2 and V is TRBV5-1; TRBD2 matches 7 bases. The CDR3 covers 15 residues. V shed 5 bases, J shed 4 bases, and the junction held 8 bases outside the gene matches. Germline V lookup: CDR1 SGHRS, CDR2 YFSETQ.

The CDR3 region is CASSLALSGTGTDTQYF. DNA of the CDR3: TGCGCCAGCAGCTTGGCCCTTAGCGGGACGGGGACAGATACGCAGTATTTT. The rearrangement links TRBV5-1 to TRBJ2-3; 8 positions agree with TRBD2. Trimming took 0 bases from V and 3 from J; bases not matched to a gene: 9. The germline gives CDR1 SGHRS, CDR2 YFSETQ. The CDR3 is made up of 17 amino acids.

V and J are TRBV4-1 and TRBJ2-7; TRBD2 is a possible D gene (5 bases). The CDR3 runs to 15 residues. The V end was cut by 0 bases, the J end by 2 bases, with 11 bases between. Germline V lookup: CDR1 MGHRA, CDR2 YSYEKL. In nucleotides, the CDR3 is TGCGCCAGCAGCCAAGAGGCCGGGAATACCTACGAGCAGTACTTC. It yields the protein CASSQEAGNTYEQYF.

In its sample, this clonotype was seen many times. The chain employs TRBV29-1 and TRBJ2-4; D ambiguous. This CDR3 contains 13 residues. The V gene lost 1 base and the J gene lost 2 bases, with 6 bases spanning the gap. Germline V gene sequence: CDR1 SQVTM, CDR2 ANQGSEA. The DNA for the CDR3 is TGCAGCGTTGAAGGGAAATCCAAAAACATTCAGTACTTC. Residues: CSVEGKSKNIQYF.

This chain joins TRBV27 and TRBJ2-7, with TRBD1 matching over 8 bases. Per germline, CDR1 MNHEY and CDR2 SMNVEV (reference sequence). Trimming cost V 8 bases and J 4 bases; bases outside gene matches: 4. The CDR3 spans 12 residues. The CDR3 DNA is TGTGCCAGCGGAAGGACAGGGTACGAGCAGTACTTC. It encodes CASGRTGYEQYF.

The table lists this clonotype with a few counts. The CDR3 reads CASSLGTGHSGANVLTF. CDR3 nucleotide sequence: TGTGCCAGCAGCTTAGGGACAGGCCACTCTGGGGCCAACGTCCTGACTTTC. The rearrangement links TRBV7-9 to TRBJ2-6; 7 bases align to TRBD1. Germline V gene data show CDR1 as SEHNR and CDR2 as FQNEAQ (reference sequence). This CDR3 contains 17 residues. V shed 1 base, J shed 0 bases, and the junction held 3 bases outside the gene matches.

This clonotype was counted only a few times. The chain links TRBV6-1 to TRBJ2-7; 10 bases are a match to TRBD1. The germline V gene has CDR1 MNHNS and CDR2 SASEGT. With V trimmed by 6 bases and J by 4 bases, 12 bases remained unmatched. CDR3 length: 16 amino acids. The CDR3 sequence: CASRRNTGTGAYEQYF. For the CDR3, the DNA is TGTGCCAGCAGACGAAATACCGGGACAGGGGCTTACGAGCAGTACTTC.

This clonotype was recorded a few times. J is TRBJ1-5 and V is TRBV5-6; 7 bases are a match to TRBD1. Germline CDR1 SGHDT, CDR2 YYEEEE. The CDR3 sequence is 15 residues long. The V and J ends lost 0 bases and 7 bases, in that order; junction bases with no gene match: 7. CDR3 nucleotides: TGTGCCAGCAGCTTGGCCGCGCAGGGGGGCCAGCCCCAGCATTTT. It encodes CASSLAAQGGQPQHF.

The CDR3 here is CASSLVTGPNNEQFF. In DNA form, the CDR3 reads TGCGCCAGCAGCTTGGTTACAGGACCAAACAATGAGCAGTTCTTC. The chain has TRBV5-1 and TRBJ2-1; D might be TRBD1 (5 bases). The CDR3 is 15 amino acids. Germline V gene sequence: CDR1 SGHRS, CDR2 YFSETQ. Trimming cost V 0 bases and J 5 bases, with 12 bases left between them.